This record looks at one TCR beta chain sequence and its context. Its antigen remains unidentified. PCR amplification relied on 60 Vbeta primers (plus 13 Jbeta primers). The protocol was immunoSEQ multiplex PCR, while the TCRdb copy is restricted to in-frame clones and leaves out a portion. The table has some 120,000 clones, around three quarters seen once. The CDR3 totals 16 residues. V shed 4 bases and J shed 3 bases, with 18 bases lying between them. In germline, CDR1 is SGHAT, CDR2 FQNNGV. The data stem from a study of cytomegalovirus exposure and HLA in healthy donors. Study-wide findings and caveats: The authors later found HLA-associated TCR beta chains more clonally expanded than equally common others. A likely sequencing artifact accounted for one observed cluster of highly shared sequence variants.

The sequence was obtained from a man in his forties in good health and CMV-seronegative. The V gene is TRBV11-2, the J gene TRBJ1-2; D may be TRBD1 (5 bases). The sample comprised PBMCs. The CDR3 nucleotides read TGTGCCAGCAGCTCGCCGAAACGACAGCACGACTATGGCTACACCTTC. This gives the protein CASSSPKRQHDYGYTF. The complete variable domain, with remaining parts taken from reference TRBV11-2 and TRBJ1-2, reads EAGVAQSPRYKIIEKRQSVAFWCNPISGHATLYWYQQILGQGPKLLIQFQNNGVVDDSQLPKDRFSAERLKGVDSTLKIQPAKLEDSAVYLCASSSPKRQHDYGYTFGSGTRLTVV.